This is a list of T cell receptor beta chains from one sample in a study of identical twins. TCRdb reprocessed the 5' RACE reads via MiXCR and lists one record per CDR3 protein. Of about 530,000 distinct CDR3 sequences listed, about 20% are singletons. These data also formed part of another study, on yellow fever vaccine responses in identical twins.

Sequencing was done on a sample of CD4+ T cells sorted from blood. These receptors came from a woman aged 18-29 years in good health. Both conserved end residues are part of each CDR3. D genes are given only for firm matches.

v_gene	d_gene	len	j_gene	CDR3aa
TRBV11-2	NA	14	TRBJ2-7	CASSLDGDDYEQYF
TRBV20-1	NA	16	TRBJ2-2	CSAREAPRSGTGELFF
TRBV7-6	NA	14	TRBJ1-2	CASSLQDTGYGYTF
TRBV7-3	TRBD1	15	TRBJ2-1	CASSSTGGADNEQFF
TRBV7-2	NA	17	TRBJ2-1	CASRPAEGGHSYNEQFF
TRBV5-5	NA	13	TRBJ1-2	CASSLEVPQGYTF
TRBV27	TRBD2	15	TRBJ2-1	CASHIGSGSYNEQFF
TRBV6-5	TRBD2	19	TRBJ2-1	CASSSPQTRAGGQINEQFF
TRBV5-8	NA	17	TRBJ2-2	CASSLRRQTLNTGELFF
TRBV10-1	NA	15	TRBJ2-1	CASSAGPSSYNEQFF
TRBV7-7	TRBD2	16	TRBJ2-1	CASSPRGLAGANEQFF
TRBV12-3/TRBV12-4	NA	13	TRBJ2-5	CASSFLQGETQYF
TRBV29-1	NA	12	TRBJ1-1	CSVSGQWTEAFF
TRBV5-1	NA	15	TRBJ2-3	CASSLGAYSTDTQYF
TRBV4-1	TRBD1	15	TRBJ1-1	CASRPPGQKNTEAFF
TRBV20-1	NA	14	TRBJ2-5	CSARRVAVEETQYF
TRBV5-1	NA	13	TRBJ2-3	CASSLTGPNTQYF
TRBV7-8	TRBD2	15	TRBJ2-1	CASSQREGLSNEQFF
TRBV9	NA	17	TRBJ2-1	CASSVFGGGNSYNEQFF
TRBV24-1	NA	13	TRBJ1-2	CATSTRPFVGYTF
TRBV7-8	NA	12	TRBJ2-2	CASSFVSGELFF
TRBV6-5	TRBD1	15	TRBJ2-7	CASSYSMGQGYEQYF
TRBV6-1	NA	15	TRBJ1-6	CASSTGNSYNSPLHF
TRBV2	NA	14	TRBJ1-3	CASRIGSSGNTIYF
TRBV12-3/TRBV12-4	NA	15	TRBJ2-1	CASSLIQSSYNEQFF
TRBV19	NA	17	TRBJ2-3	CASKGYLTCRFTDTQYF
TRBV7-8	TRBD1	15	TRBJ2-2	CASSLGTGGPGELFF